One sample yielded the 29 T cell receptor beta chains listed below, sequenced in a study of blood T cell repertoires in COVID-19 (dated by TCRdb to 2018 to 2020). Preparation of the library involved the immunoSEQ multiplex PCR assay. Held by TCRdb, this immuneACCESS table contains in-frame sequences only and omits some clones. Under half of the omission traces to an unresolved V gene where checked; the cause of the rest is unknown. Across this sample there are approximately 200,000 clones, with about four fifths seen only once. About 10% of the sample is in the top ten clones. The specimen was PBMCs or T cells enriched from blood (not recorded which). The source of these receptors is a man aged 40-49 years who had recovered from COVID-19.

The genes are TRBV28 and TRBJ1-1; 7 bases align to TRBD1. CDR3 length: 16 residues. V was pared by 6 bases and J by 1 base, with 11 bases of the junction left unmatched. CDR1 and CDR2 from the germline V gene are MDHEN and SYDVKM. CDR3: CASSDIPGQTNTEAFF. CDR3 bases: TGTGCCAGCAGCGACATCCCGGGACAGACGAACACTGAAGCTTTCTTT. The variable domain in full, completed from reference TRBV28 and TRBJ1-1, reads DVKVTQSSRYLVKRTGEKVFLECVQDMDHENMFWYRQDPGLGLRLIYFSYDVKMKEKGDIPEGYSVSREKKERFSLILESASTNQTSMYLCASSDIPGQTNTEAFFGQGTRLTVV.

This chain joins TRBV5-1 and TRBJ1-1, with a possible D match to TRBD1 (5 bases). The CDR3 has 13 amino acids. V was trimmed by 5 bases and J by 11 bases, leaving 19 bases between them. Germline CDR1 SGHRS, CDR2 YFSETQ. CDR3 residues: CASSRDRGNRAFF. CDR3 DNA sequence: TGCGCCAGCAGTCGTGATCGGGGGAATAGGGCTTTCTTT.

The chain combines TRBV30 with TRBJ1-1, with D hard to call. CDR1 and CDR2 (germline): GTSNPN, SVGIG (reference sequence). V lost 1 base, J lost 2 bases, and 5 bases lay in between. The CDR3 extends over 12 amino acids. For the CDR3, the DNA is TGTGCCTGGAGTGGCCTAAACACTGAAGCTTTCTTT. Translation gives CAWSGLNTEAFF.

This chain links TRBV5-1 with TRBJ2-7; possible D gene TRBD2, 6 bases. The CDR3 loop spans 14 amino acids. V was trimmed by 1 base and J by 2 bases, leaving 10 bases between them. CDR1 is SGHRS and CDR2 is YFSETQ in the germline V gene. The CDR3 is CASSLSSGPYEQYV. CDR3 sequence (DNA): TGCGCCAGCAGCTTGAGTAGCGGTCCCTACGAGCAGTACGTC.

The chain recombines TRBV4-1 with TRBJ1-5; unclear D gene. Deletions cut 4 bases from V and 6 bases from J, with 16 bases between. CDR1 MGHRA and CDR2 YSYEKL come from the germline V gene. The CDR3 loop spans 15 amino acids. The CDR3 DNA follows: TGCGCCAGCAGCCTGTTCGGGAGAGGAGGTCAGCCCCAGCATTTT. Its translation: CASSLFGRGGQPQHF.

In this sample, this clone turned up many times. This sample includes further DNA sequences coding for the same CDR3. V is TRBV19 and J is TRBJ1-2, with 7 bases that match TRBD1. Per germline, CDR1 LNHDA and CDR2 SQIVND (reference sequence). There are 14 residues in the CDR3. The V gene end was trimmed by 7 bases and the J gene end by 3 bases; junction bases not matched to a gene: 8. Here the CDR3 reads CASNRDGTDYGYTF. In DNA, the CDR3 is TGTGCCAGTAATAGAGATGGGACAGACTATGGCTACACCTTC.

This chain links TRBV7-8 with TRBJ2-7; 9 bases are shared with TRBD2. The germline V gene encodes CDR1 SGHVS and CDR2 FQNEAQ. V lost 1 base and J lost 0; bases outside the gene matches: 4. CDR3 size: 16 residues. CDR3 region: CASSLGLAGLSYEQYV. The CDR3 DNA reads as TGTGCCAGCAGCTTAGGCCTAGCGGGACTCTCCTACGAGCAGTACGTC.

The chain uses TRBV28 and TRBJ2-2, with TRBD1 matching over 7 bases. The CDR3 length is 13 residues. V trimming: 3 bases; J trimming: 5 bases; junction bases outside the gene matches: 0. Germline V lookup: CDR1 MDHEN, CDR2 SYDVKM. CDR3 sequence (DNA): TGTGCCAGCAGTTTGGGACAGACCGGGGAGCTGTTTTTT. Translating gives CASSLGQTGELFF.

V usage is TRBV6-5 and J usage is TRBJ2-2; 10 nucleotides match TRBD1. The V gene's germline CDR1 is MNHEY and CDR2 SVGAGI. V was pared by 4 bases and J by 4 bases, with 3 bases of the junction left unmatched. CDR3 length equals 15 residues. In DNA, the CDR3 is TGTGCCAGCAGTTCTCGGACAGGGGGCACCGGGGAGCTGTTTTTT. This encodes CASSSRTGGTGELFF.

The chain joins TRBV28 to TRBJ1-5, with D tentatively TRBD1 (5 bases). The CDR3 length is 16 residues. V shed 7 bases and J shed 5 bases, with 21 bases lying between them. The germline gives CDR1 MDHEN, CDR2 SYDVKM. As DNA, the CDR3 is TGTGCCAGCAACATGCCAAGGGGAGGAGGAGATCAGCCCCAGCATTTT. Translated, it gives CASNMPRGGGDQPQHF.

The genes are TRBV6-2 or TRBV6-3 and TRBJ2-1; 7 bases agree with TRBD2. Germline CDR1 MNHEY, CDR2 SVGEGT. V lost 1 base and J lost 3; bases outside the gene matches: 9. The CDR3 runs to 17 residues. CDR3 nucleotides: TGTGCCAGCAGTTACTTAAGAGCGGGAACACACTACAATGAGCAGTTCTTC. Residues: CASSYLRAGTHYNEQFF.

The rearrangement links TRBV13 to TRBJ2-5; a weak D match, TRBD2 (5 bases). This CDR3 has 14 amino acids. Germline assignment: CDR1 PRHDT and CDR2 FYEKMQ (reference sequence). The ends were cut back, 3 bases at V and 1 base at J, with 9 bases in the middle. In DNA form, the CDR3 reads TGTGCCAGCAGCTTGGAGGCAGCCCAAGAGACCCAGTACTTC. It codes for CASSLEAAQETQYF.

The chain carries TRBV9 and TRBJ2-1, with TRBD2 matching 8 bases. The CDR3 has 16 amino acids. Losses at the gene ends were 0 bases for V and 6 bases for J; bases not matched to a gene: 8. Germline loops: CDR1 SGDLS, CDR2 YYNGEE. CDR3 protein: CASSVDWAGGSNEQFF. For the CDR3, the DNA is TGTGCCAGCAGCGTAGATTGGGCGGGAGGCTCCAATGAGCAGTTCTTC.

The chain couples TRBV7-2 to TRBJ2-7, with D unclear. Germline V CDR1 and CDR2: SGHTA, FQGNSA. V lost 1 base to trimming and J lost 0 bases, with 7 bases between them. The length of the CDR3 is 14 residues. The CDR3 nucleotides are TGTGCCAGCAGCTTAGTCCCGAGCTCCTACGAGCAGTACGTC. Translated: CASSLVPSSYEQYV.

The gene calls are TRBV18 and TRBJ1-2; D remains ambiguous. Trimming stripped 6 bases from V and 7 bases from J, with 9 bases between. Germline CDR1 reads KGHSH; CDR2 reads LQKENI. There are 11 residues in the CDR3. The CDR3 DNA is TGTGCCAGCTCGTCGGAGGGTGGCTACACCTTC. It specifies CASSSEGGYTF.

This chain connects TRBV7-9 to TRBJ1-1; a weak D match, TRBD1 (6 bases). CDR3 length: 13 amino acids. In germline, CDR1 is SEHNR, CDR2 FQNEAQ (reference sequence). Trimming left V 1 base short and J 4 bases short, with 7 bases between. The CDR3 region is CASSLEGGTEAFF. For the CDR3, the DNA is TGTGCCAGCAGCTTAGAAGGGGGCACTGAAGCTTTCTTT.

CDR3 DNA: TGTGCCAGCAGCTTAGATGCGGCAGCAATTTTCTTT. Its protein is CASSLDAAAIFF. The chain has TRBV11-1 and TRBJ1-1; D remains ambiguous. CDR1 and CDR2 (germline): SGHAT, FQDESV (reference sequence). The CDR3 covers 12 residues. Trimming took off 1 base at V and 13 bases at J, with 13 bases between the two ends. The full variable domain, with the rest looked up from reference TRBV11-1 and TRBJ1-1, is EAEVAQSPRYKITEKSQAVAFWCDPISGHATLYWYRQILGQGPELLVQFQDESVVDDSQLPKDRFSAERLKGVDSTLKIQPAELGDSAMYLCASSLDAAAIFFGQGTRLTVV.

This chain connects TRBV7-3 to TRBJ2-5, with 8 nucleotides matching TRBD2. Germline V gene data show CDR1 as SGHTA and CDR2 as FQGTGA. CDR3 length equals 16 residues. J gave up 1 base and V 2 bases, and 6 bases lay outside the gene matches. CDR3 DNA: TGTGCCAGCAGCTTACGACGGGAGGGGGTCCAAGAGACCCAGTACTTC. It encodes CASSLRREGVQETQYF.

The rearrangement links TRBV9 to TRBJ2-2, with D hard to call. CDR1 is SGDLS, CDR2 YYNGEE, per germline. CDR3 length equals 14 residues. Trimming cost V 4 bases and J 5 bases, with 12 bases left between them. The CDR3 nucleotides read TGTGCCAGCAGCCCCCTTCCTAGTACCGGGGAGCTGTTTTTT. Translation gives CASSPLPSTGELFF. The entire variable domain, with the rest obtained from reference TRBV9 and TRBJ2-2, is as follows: DSGVTQTPKHLITATGQRVTLRCSPRSGDLSVYWYQQSLDQGLQFLIQYYNGEERAKGNILERFSAQQFPDLHSELNLSSLELGDSALYFCASSPLPSTGELFFGEGSRLTVL.

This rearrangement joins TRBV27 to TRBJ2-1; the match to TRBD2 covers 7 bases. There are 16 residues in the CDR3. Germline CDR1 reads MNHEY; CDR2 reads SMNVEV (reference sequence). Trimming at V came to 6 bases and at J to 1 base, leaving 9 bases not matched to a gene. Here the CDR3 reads CASRGGGLPSYNEQFF. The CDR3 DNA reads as TGTGCCAGCAGGGGCGGGGGACTTCCATCCTACAATGAGCAGTTCTTC.

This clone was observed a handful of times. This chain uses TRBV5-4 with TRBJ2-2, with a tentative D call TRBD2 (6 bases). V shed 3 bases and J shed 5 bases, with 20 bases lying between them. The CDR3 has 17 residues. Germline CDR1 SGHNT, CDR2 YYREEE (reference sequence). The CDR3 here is CASSSAGTPVRTGELFF. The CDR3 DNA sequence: TGTGCCAGCAGCTCCGCCGGGACTCCCGTCCGAACCGGGGAGCTGTTTTTT.

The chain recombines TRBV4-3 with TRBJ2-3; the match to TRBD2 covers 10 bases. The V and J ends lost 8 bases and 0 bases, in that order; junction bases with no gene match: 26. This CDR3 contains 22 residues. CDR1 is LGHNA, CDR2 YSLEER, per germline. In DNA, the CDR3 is TGCGCCAGCTCTAGATTTTATCGGACTAGCGGCTCCCACCATACTAGCACAGATACGCAGTATTTT. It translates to CASSRFYRTSGSHHTSTDTQYF.

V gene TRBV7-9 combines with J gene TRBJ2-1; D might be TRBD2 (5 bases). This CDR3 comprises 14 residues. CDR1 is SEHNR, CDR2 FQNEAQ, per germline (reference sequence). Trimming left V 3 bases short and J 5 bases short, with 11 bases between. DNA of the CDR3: TGTGCCAGCAGCTTGAGCGGTCTGCACAATGAGCAGTTCTTC. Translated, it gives CASSLSGLHNEQFF.

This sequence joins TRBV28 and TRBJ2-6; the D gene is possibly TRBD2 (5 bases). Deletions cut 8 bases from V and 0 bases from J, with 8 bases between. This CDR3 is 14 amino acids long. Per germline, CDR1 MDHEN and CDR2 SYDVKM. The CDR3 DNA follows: TGTGCCAGCGGACTGAGCTCTGGGGCCAACGTCCTGACTTTC. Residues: CASGLSSGANVLTF.

DNA for the CDR3: TGTGCCACCAGCAGGGAAACAGGGTGGGGGACTGAAGCTTTCTTT. It specifies CATSRETGWGTEAFF. This sequence joins TRBV15 and TRBJ1-1, with a weak D call TRBD1 (6 bases). The CDR3 covers 15 residues. Germline V gene data show CDR1 as LNHNV and CDR2 as YYDKDF (reference sequence). V lost 3 bases and J 5 bases, leaving 16 bases between the germline ends.

The CDR3 loop reads CASSDMAGWSTEAFF. The CDR3 nucleotides read TGTGCCAGCAGTGATATGGCAGGGTGGAGCACTGAAGCTTTCTTT. The genes are TRBV2 and TRBJ1-1, with D possibly TRBD1 on 5 matching bases. CDR1 is SNHLY and CDR2 is FYNNEI in the germline V gene. V lost 3 bases and J 4 bases, leaving 15 bases between the germline ends. CDR3 length: 15 amino acids.

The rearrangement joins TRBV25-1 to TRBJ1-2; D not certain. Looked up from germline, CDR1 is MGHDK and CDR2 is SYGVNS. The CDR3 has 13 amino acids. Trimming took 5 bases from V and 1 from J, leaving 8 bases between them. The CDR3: CASSLDFNYGYTF. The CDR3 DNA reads TGTGCCAGCAGTCTAGATTTTAACTATGGCTACACCTTC.

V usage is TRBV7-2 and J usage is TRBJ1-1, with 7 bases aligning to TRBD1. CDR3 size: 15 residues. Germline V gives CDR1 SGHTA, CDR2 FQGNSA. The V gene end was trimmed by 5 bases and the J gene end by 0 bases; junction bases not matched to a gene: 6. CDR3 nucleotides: TGTGCCAGCAGCCCCGGGACAGTCCTGAACACTGAAGCTTTCTTT. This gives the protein CASSPGTVLNTEAFF.

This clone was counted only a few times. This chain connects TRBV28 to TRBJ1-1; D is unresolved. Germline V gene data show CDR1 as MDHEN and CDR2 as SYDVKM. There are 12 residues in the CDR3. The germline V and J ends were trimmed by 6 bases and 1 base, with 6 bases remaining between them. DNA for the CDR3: TGTGCCAGCAGACTGCAGAACACTGAAGCTTTCTTT. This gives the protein CASRLQNTEAFF.